A selection of T cell receptor beta chains follows, all from one sample in a study of cytomegalovirus exposure and HLA in healthy donors. Only in-frame clones appear in the TCRdb table, and some are missing; sequencing was by immunoSEQ multiplex PCR. Here the sample spans approximately 150,000 clones, 77% being singletons. Sequencing input: PBMCs. The origin of the receptors is a woman aged 25 to 39 in good health and CMV-seropositive. Both conserved end residues are part of each CDR3. The D gene is left open where the match is weak. Clone size is stated in some rows and not others, as once, few, many or a class when expanded.

d_call: -; j_call: TRBJ1-2; v_call: TRBV27; clone_size: few; cdr3_aa: CASSQGNYGYTF; cdr3_nt: TGTGCCAGCAGTCAGGGAAATTATGGCTACACCTTC
d_call: TRBD1; j_call: TRBJ1-2; v_call: TRBV11-1; clone_size: few; cdr3_aa: CASSLPGQLYGYTF; cdr3_nt: TGTGCCAGCAGCTTACCGGGACAGCTCTATGGCTACACCTTC
d_call: TRBD2; j_call: TRBJ2-7; v_call: TRBV4-2; clone_size: -; cdr3_aa: CASSQGKLAANDEQYF; cdr3_nt: TGTGCCAGCAGCCAAGGCAAACTAGCGGCAAACGACGAGCAGTACTTC
d_call: TRBD1; j_call: TRBJ2-7; v_call: TRBV29-1; clone_size: -; cdr3_aa: CSVEKLLTRQGASEQYF; cdr3_nt: TGCAGCGTTGAAAAACTCTTAACCCGACAGGGAGCTTCCGAGCAGTACTTC
d_call: -; j_call: TRBJ2-3; v_call: TRBV19; clone_size: -; cdr3_aa: CASSIRGTDTQYF; cdr3_nt: TGTGCCAGTAGTATCAGGGGCACAGATACGCAGTATTTT
d_call: -; j_call: TRBJ2-5; v_call: TRBV2; clone_size: once; cdr3_aa: CASSELTGETQYF; cdr3_nt: TGTGCCAGCAGTGAACTCACGGGAGAGACCCAGTACTTC
d_call: -; j_call: TRBJ1-4; v_call: TRBV30; clone_size: -; cdr3_aa: CAWSVTLSGPNEKLFF; cdr3_nt: TGTGCCTGGAGTGTAACCCTTTCAGGGCCTAATGAAAAACTGTTTTTT
d_call: -; j_call: TRBJ2-1; v_call: TRBV9; clone_size: -; cdr3_aa: CASSVGGWDNEQFF; cdr3_nt: TGTGCCAGCAGCGTAGGGGGCTGGGACAATGAGCAGTTCTTC
d_call: -; j_call: TRBJ1-5; v_call: TRBV10-3; clone_size: -; cdr3_aa: CAISESRDTQPQHF; cdr3_nt: TGTGCCATCAGTGAGTCGAGGGACACCCAGCCCCAGCATTTT
d_call: -; j_call: TRBJ1-4; v_call: TRBV21-1; clone_size: -; cdr3_aa: CASSKGGGVGTNEKLFF; cdr3_nt: TGTGCCAGCAGCAAGGGAGGGGGAGTGGGAACTAATGAAAAACTGTTTTTT
d_call: TRBD1; j_call: TRBJ1-3; v_call: TRBV6-1; clone_size: -; cdr3_aa: CASSEGTGPISGNTIYF; cdr3_nt: TGTGCCAGCAGTGAAGGGACAGGGCCGATCTCTGGAAACACCATATATTTT
d_call: TRBD2; j_call: TRBJ2-5; v_call: TRBV7-2; clone_size: -; cdr3_aa: CASSPGLAGGPETQYF; cdr3_nt: TGTGCCAGCAGCCCGGGACTAGCGGGAGGGCCAGAGACCCAGTACTTC
d_call: TRBD1; j_call: TRBJ2-7; v_call: TRBV2; clone_size: few; cdr3_aa: CASRQGAPYEQYF; cdr3_nt: TGTGCCAGCAGGCAGGGGGCCCCCTACGAGCAGTACTTC
d_call: TRBD1; j_call: TRBJ2-2; v_call: TRBV5-1; clone_size: -; cdr3_aa: CASEGDSGTGELFF; cdr3_nt: TGCGCCAGCGAGGGGGACAGTGGCACCGGGGAGCTGTTTTTT
d_call: -; j_call: TRBJ1-3; v_call: TRBV4-3; clone_size: -; cdr3_aa: CASSREYRGGSGNTIYF; cdr3_nt: TGCGCCAGCAGCCGAGAGTATAGGGGGGGGTCTGGAAACACCATATATTTT
d_call: TRBD2; j_call: TRBJ2-5; v_call: TRBV28; clone_size: -; cdr3_aa: CASSELAGGETQYF; cdr3_nt: TGTGCCAGCAGTGAACTAGCGGGTGGGGAGACCCAGTACTTC
d_call: TRBD2; j_call: TRBJ2-1; v_call: TRBV18; clone_size: -; cdr3_aa: CASSPAGGRRDNEQFF; cdr3_nt: TGTGCCAGCTCACCAGCCGGCGGGAGAAGGGACAATGAGCAGTTCTTC
d_call: -; j_call: TRBJ1-1; v_call: TRBV6-4; clone_size: few; cdr3_aa: CASSAERWNTEAFF; cdr3_nt: TGTGCCAGCAGTGCCGAGCGTTGGAACACTGAAGCTTTCTTT
d_call: TRBD1; j_call: TRBJ2-7; v_call: TRBV6-5; clone_size: -; cdr3_aa: CASSYSDRVSYEQYF; cdr3_nt: TGTGCCAGCAGTTACTCGGACAGGGTATCCTACGAGCAGTACTTC
d_call: -; j_call: TRBJ2-1; v_call: TRBV10-3; clone_size: once; cdr3_aa: CAISASAWDNEQFF; cdr3_nt: TGTGCCATCAGTGCTAGCGCCTGGGACAATGAGCAGTTCTTC
d_call: -; j_call: TRBJ2-7; v_call: TRBV4-3; clone_size: -; cdr3_aa: CASSQGTANAYEQYF; cdr3_nt: TGCGCCAGCAGCCAAGGGACAGCGAACGCCTACGAGCAGTACTTC